The sequence of this T cell receptor (beta chain) was determined in a study of post-analysis software for immune sequencing data. Comments on this clonotype: What it binds is unknown.

Incorporated into the TCR beta cDNA libraries were unique molecular identifiers, which served to reduce PCR and sequencing biases. cDNA molecules numbering about 470,000 came from around 1 to 10 million T cells. TCRdb recomputed calls from the PCR reads with MiXCR, one row per CDR3 protein. The table lists some 160,000 distinct CDR3 sequences, about 36% of them singletons, with around 30% in the top ten. Study outcomes and limitations: Multiple sclerosis patients had significantly lower normalized Chao1 diversity than controls. Under the F measure, samples that were prepared in one batch clustered strongly together. Patients used five TRBV segments, including TRBV5-6, TRBV5-1 and TRBV20-1, more often than controls.

Trimming removed 1 base from V and 3 bases from J, with 9 bases in between. This CDR3 spans 14 amino acids. Looked up from germline, CDR1 is LGHNA and CDR2 is YSLEER. The sequencing here drew on blood, taken after autologous hematopoietic stem cell transplantation. This sequence originates from a girl aged 10 to 17 with multiple sclerosis. The genes are TRBV4-3 and TRBJ1-1; D perhaps matches TRBD1 (6 bases). The CDR3 loop is CASSQAGHDTEAFF. In DNA form, the CDR3 reads TGCGCCAGCAGCCAAGCGGGACACGACACTGAAGCTTTCTTT.